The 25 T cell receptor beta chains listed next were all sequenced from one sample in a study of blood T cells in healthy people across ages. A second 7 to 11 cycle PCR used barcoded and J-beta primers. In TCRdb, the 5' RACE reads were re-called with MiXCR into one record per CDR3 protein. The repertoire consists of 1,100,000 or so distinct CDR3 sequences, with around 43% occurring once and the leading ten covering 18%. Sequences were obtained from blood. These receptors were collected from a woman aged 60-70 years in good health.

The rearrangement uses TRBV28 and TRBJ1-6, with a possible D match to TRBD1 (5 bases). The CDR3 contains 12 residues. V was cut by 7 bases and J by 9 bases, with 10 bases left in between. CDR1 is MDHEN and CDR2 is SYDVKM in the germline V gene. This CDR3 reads CASTKGSSPLHF. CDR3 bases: TGTGCCAGCACAAAGGGGAGTTCACCCCTCCACTTT.

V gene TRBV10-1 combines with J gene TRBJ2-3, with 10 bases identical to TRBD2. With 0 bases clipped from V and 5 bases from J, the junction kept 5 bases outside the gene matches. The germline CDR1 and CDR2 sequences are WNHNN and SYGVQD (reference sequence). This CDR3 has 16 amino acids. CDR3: CASSESGAGGRDTQYF. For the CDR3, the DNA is TGCGCCAGCAGTGAGTCGGGAGCGGGAGGGCGAGATACGCAGTATTTT.

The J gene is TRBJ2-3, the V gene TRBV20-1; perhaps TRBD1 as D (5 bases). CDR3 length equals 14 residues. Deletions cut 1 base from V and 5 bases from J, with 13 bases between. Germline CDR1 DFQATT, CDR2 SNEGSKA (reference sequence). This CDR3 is CSARADSSRDTQYF. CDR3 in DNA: TGCAGTGCTAGAGCAGACAGCTCCCGAGATACGCAGTATTTT.

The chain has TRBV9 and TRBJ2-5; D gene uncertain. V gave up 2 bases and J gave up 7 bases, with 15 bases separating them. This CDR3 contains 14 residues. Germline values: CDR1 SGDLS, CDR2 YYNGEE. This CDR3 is CASSVGPGLWTQYF. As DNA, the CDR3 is TGTGCCAGCAGCGTCGGACCCGGGCTGTGGACCCAGTACTTC.

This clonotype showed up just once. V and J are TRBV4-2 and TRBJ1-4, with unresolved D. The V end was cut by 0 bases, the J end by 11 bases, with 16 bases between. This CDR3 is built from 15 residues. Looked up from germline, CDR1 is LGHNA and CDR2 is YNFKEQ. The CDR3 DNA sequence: TGTGCCAGCAGCCAAGAAGCGGCATGGTCGGGGAAACTGTTTTTT. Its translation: CASSQEAAWSGKLFF.

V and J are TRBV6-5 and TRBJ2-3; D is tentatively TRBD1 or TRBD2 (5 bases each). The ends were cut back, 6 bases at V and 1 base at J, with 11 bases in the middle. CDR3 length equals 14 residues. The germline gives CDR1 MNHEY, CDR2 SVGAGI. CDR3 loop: CASRIGGRTDTQYF. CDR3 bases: TGTGCCAGCAGAATTGGGGGACGCACAGATACGCAGTATTTT.

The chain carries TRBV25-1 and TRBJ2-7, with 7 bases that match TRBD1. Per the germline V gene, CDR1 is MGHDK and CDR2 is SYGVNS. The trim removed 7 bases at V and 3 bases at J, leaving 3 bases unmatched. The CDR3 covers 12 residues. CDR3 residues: CASKQGYYEQYF. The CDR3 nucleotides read TGTGCCAGCAAACAGGGGTACTACGAGCAGTACTTC.

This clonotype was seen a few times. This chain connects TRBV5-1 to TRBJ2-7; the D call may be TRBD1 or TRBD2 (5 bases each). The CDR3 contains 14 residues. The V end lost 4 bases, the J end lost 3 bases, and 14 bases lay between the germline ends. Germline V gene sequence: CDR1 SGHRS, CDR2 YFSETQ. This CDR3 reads CASSTRDGGYEQYF. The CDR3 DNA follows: TGCGCCAGCAGCACCCGGGACGGCGGCTACGAGCAGTACTTC.

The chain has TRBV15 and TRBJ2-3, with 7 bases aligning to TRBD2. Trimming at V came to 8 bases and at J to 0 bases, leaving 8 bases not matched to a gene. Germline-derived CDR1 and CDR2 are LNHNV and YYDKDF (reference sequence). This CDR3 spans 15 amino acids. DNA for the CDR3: TGTGCCACCGATGATGGGGGGGGAAGCACAGATACGCAGTATTTT. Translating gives CATDDGGGSTDTQYF.

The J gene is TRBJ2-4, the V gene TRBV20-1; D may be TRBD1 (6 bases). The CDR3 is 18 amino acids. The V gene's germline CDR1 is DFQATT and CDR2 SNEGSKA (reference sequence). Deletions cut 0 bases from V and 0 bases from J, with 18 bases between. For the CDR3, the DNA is TGCAGTGCTAGAGATTATGGACAGCTAACCTTAGCCAAAAACATTCAGTACTTC. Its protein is CSARDYGQLTLAKNIQYF.

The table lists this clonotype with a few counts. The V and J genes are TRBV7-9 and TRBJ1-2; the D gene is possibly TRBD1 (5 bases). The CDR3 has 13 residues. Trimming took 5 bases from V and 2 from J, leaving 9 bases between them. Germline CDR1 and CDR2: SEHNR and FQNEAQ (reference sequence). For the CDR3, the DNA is TGTGCCAGCAGCGACGAGGGGAACTATGGCTACACCTTC. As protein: CASSDEGNYGYTF. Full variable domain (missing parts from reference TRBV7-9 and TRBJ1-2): DTGVSQNPRHKITKRGQNVTFRCDPISEHNRLYWYRQTLGQGPEFLTYFQNEAQLEKSRLLSDRFSAERPKGSFSTLEIQRTEQGDSAMYLCASSDEGNYGYTFGSGTRLTVV.

CDR3 nucleotide sequence: TGCAGTGCCCCGGGACATCGGCCCACTGAAGCTTTCTTT. Protein product: CSAPGHRPTEAFF. V is TRBV20-1 and J is TRBJ1-1; D is perhaps TRBD1 (6 bases). Trimming took off 6 bases at V and 4 bases at J, with 15 bases between the two ends. The CDR3 spans 13 residues. In germline, CDR1 is DFQATT, CDR2 SNEGSKA (reference sequence).

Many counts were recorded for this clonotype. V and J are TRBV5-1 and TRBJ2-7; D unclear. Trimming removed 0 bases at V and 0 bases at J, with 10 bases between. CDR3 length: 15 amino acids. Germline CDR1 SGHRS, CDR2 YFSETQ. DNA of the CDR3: TGCGCCAGCAGCTTGGCAGGACCCTCCTCCTACGAGCAGTACTTC. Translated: CASSLAGPSSYEQYF.

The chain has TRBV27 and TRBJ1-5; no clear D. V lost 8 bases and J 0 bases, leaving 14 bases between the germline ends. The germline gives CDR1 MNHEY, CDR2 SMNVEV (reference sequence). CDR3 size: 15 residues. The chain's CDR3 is CASSMTVLSNQPQHF. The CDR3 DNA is TGTGCCAGCTCCATGACGGTTCTTAGCAATCAGCCCCAGCATTTT.

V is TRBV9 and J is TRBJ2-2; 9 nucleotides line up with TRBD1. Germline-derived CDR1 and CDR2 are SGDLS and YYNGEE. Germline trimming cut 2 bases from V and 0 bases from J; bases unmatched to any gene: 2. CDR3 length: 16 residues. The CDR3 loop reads CASSVRQGANTGELFF. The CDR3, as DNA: TGTGCCAGCAGCGTCCGACAGGGGGCGAACACCGGGGAGCTGTTTTTT.

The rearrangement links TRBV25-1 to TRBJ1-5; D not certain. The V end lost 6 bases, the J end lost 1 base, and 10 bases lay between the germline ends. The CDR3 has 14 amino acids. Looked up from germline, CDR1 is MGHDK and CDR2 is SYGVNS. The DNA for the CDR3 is TGTGCCAGCAGGGCGGGTGGCAGCAATCAGCCCCAGCATTTT. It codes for CASRAGGSNQPQHF.

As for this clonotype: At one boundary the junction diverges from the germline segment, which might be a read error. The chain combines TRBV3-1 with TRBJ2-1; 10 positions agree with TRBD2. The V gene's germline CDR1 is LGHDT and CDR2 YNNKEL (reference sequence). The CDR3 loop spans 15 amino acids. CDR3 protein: CVSSGGVLSYNEQFF. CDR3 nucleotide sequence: TGTGTCAGCAGCGGGGGGGTTCTCTCCTACAATGAGCAGTTCTTC.

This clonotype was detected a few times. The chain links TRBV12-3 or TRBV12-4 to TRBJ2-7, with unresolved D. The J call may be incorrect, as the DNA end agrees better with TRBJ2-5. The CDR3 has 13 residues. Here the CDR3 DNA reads TGTGCCAGCAGTTCCTTCTCGAGGGAGACCCAGTACTTC. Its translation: CASSSFSRETQYF.

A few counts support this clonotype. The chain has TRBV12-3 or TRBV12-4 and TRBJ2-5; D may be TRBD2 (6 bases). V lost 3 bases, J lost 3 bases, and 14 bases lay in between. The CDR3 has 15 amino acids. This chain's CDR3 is CASSFKGLQEETQYF. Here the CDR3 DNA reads TGTGCCAGCAGTTTTAAGGGACTCCAGGAAGAGACCCAGTACTTC.

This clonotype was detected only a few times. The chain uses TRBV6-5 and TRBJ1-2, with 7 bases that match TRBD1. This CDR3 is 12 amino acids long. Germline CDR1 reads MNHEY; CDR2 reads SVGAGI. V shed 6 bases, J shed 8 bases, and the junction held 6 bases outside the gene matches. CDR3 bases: TGTGCCAGCAGAGGGGGCGCGAGGGGCTACACCTTC. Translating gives CASRGGARGYTF.

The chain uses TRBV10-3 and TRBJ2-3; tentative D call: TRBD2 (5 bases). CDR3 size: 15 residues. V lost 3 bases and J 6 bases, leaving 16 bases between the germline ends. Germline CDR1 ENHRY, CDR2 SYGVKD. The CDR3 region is CAISESGDRGDTQYF. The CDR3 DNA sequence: TGTGCCATCAGTGAATCGGGTGATAGAGGGGATACGCAGTATTTT.

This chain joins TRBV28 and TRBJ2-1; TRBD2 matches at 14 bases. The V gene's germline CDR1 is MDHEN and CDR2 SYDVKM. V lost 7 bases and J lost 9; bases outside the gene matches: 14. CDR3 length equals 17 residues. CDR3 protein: CASTGAGTSGRIGEQFF. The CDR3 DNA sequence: TGTGCCAGCACAGGGGCCGGGACTAGCGGGAGAATTGGTGAGCAGTTCTTC.

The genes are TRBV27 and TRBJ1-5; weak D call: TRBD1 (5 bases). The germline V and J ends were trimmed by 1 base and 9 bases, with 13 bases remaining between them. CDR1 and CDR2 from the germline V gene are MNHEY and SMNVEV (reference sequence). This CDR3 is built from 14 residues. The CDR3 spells CASSLYEGRGPQHF. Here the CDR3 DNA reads TGTGCCAGCAGTTTATATGAGGGTAGGGGGCCCCAGCATTTT.

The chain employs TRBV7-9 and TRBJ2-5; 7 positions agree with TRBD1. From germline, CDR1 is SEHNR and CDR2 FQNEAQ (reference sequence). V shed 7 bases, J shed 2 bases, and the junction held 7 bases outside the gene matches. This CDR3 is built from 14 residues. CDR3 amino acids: CASTPGQVQETQYF. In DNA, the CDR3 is TGTGCCAGCACCCCCGGACAGGTTCAAGAGACCCAGTACTTC.

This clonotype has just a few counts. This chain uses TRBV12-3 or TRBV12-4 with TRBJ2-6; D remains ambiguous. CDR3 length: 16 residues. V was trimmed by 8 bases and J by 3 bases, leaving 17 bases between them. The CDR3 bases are TGTGCCAGCCGCCCCCCCCCGATGGATGGGGCCAACGTCCTGACTTTC. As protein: CASRPPPMDGANVLTF.